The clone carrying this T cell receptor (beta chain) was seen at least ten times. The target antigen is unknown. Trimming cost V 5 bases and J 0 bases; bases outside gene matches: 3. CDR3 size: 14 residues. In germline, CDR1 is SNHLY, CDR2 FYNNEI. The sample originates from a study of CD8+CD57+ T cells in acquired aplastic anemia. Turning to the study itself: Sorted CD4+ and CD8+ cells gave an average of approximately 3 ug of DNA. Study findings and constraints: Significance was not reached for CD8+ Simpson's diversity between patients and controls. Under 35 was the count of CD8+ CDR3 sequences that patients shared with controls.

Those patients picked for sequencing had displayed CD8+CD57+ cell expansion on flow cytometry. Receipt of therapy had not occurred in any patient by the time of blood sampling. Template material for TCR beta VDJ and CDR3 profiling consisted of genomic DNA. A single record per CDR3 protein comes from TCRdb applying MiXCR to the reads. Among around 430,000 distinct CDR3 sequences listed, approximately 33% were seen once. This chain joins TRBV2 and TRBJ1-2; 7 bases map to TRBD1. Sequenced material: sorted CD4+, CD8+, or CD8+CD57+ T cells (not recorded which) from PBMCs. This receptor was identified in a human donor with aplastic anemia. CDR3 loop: CASSLTGTNYGYTF. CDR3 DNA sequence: TGTGCCAGCAGTCTGACAGGGACTAACTATGGCTACACCTTC. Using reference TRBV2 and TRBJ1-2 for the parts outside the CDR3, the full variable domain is EPEVTQTPSHQVTQMGQEVILRCVPISNHLYFYWYRQILGQKVEFLVSFYNNEISEKSEIFDDQFSVERPDGSNFTLKIRSTKLEDSAMYFCASSLTGTNYGYTFGSGTRLTVV.